This entry concerns a single T cell receptor beta chain. The antigen is unknown. The repertoire was sequenced with immunoSEQ multiplex PCR; TCRdb's copy has only in-frame clones and lacks some. The sample shows around 100,000 clones, over 70% of them seen only once. This CDR3 is 15 amino acids long. CDR1 is PRHDT, CDR2 FYEKMQ, per germline (reference sequence). Trimming pared 5 bases from V and 0 bases from J, leaving 13 bases between. This entry comes from a study of identifying expanded T cells in peripheral blood. Study outcomes and limitations: Over approximately two and four weeks, about 16 and 19 clones changed, versus approximately 1.2 between replicates.

Collection occurred without any documented infections or immune events in donors. The sequence was collected from a person aged 18-69 years in good health. J is TRBJ1-2 and V is TRBV13; weak D call: TRBD1 (6 bases). Specimen: blood. This chain's CDR3 is CASSHTQGANYGYTF. The CDR3, as DNA: TGTGCCAGCAGCCATACACAGGGAGCTAACTATGGCTACACCTTC.